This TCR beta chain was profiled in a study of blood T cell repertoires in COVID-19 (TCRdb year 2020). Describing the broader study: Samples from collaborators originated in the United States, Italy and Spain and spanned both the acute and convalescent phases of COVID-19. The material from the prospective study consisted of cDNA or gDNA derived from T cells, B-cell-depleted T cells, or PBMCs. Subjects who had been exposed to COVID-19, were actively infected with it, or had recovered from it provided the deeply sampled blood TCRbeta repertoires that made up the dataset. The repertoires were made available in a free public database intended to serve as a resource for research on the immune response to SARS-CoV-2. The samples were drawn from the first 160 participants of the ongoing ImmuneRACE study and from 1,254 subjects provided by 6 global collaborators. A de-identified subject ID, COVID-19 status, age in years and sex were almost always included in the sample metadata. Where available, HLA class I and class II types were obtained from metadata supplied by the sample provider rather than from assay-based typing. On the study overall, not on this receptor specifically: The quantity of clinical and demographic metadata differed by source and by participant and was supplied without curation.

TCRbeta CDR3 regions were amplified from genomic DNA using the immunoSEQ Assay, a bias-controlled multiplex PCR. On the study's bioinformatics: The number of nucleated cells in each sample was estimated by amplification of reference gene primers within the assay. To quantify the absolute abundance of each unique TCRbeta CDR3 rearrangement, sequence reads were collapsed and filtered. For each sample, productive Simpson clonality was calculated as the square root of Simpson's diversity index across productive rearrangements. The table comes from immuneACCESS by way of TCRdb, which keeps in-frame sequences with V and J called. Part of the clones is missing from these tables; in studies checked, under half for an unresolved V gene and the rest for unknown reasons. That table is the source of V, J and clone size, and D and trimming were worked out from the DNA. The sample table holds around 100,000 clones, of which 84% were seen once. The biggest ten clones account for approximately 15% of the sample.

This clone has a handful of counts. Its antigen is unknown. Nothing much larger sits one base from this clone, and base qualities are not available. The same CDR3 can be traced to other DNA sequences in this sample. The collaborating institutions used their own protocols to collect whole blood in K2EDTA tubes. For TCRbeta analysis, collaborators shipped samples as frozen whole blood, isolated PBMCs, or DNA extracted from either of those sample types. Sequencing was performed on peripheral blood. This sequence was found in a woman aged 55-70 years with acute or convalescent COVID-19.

CDR3 loop: CASSLGQSSYNSPLHF. The DNA is as follows: TGTGCCAGCAGCCTTGGACAGAGCTCCTATAATTCACCCCTCCACTTT. The chain uses TRBV4-2 and TRBJ1-6; the best D guess is TRBD1, with 6 bases matching. Based on the germline V gene, the CDR1 and CDR2 sequences are LGHNA and YNFKEQ. The CDR3 sequence holds 16 residues, the cysteine and phenylalanine included. Only the CDR3 region is kept as DNA, spanning 48 bases read in frame from base 1. Between the V and J ends, shortened by 4 bases and 0 bases respectively, the junction contains 10 bases.